Sequencing of this T cell receptor (beta chain) was carried out in a study of neoadjuvant nivolumab and ipilimumab in lung cancer. Study-wide results and limits: Resected-tumor TCR richness correlated positively with pretherapy blood richness. From pretherapy to surgery, tumor richness and clonality rose with dual therapy.

Trimming shortened V by 4 bases and J by 3 bases, and 7 bases separated the two germline ends. Germline CDR1 WNHNN, CDR2 SYGVQD (reference sequence). The CDR3 is 13 amino acids. Sequenced by immunoSEQ multiplex PCR; TCRdb stores in-frame clones only, minus some. The table lists 5,500 to 9,000 clones, approximately 88% of them singletons, with roughly 4.5% in the top ten. Remarks on this clone: What it binds is not known.

The chain is built from TRBV10-1 and TRBJ1-5; D unresolved. The TCR originated in an adult with non-small cell lung cancer. Source: tumor tissue, taken after neoadjuvant nivolumab, alone or with ipilimumab, at or shortly before surgery. CDR3 DNA: TGCGCCAGCAGTGGAGGGAACAATCAGCCCCAGCATTTT. The encoded protein is CASSGGNNQPQHF.